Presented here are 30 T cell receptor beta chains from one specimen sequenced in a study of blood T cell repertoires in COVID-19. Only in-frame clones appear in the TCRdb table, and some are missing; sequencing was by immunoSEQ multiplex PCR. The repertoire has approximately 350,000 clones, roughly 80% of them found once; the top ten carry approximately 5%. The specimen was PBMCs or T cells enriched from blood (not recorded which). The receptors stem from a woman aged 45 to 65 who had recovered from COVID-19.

The CDR3 DNA follows: TGTGCCAGCAGCCCCCCACTAGCGGGAGTAAGAGATACGCAGTATTTT. It encodes CASSPPLAGVRDTQYF. The chain couples TRBV4-2 to TRBJ2-3, with 11 bases matching TRBD2. CDR1 is LGHNA and CDR2 is YNFKEQ in the germline V gene. This CDR3 comprises 16 residues. Unmatched junction bases numbered 8, after V lost 4 bases and J lost 5 bases.

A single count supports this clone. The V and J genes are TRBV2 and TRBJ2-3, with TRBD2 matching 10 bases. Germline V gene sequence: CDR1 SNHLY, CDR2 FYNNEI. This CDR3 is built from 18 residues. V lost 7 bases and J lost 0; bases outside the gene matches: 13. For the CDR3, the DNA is TGTGCCAGCAAATCGACTAGCGGGCCCCACACTAGCACAGATACGCAGTATTTT. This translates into CASKSTSGPHTSTDTQYF.

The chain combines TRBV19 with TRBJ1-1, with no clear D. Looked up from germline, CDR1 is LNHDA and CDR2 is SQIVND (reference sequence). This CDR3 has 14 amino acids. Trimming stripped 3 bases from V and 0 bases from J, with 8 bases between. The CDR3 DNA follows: TGTGCCAGTAGTATTGAGCTCATGAACACTGAAGCTTTCTTT. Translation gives CASSIELMNTEAFF.

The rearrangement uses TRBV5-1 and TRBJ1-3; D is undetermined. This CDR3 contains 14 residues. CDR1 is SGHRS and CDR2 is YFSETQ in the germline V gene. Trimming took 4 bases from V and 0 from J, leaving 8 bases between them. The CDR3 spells CASSDLSSGNTIYF. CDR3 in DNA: TGCGCCAGCAGCGATCTTAGCTCTGGAAACACCATATATTTT.

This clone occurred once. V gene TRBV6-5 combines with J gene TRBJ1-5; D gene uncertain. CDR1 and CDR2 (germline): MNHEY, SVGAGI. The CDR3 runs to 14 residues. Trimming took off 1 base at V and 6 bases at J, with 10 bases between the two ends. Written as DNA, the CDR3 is TGTGCCAGCAGTTACTTTTCGGTTGGTCAGCCCCAGCATTTT. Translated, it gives CASSYFSVGQPQHF.

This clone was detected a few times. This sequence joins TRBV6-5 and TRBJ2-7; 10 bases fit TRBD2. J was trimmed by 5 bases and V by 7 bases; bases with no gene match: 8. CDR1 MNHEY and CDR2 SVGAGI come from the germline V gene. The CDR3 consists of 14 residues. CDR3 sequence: CASTASGSPHEQYF. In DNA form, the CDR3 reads TGTGCCAGCACTGCTAGCGGGAGCCCACACGAGCAGTACTTC.

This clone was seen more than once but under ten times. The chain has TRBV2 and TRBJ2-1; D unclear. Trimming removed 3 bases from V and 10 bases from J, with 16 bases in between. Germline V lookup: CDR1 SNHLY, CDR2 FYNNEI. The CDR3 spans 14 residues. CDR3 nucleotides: TGTGCCAGCAGTGAGGTGATTACCGCGGAGGAGCAGTTCTTC. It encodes CASSEVITAEEQFF. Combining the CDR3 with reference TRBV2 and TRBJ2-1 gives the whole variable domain EPEVTQTPSHQVTQMGQEVILRCVPISNHLYFYWYRQILGQKVEFLVSFYNNEISEKSEIFDDQFSVERPDGSNFTLKIRSTKLEDSAMYFCASSEVITAEEQFFGPGTRLTVL.

The CDR3 protein is CASSSGTEETQYF. Written as DNA, the CDR3 is TGTGCCAGCAGTTCCGGGACAGAAGAGACCCAGTACTTC. The gene calls are TRBV6-2 or TRBV6-3 and TRBJ2-5; 7 nucleotides line up with TRBD1. The V gene end was trimmed by 4 bases and the J gene end by 3 bases; junction bases not matched to a gene: 2. Per the germline V gene, CDR1 is MNHEY and CDR2 is SVGEGT. The CDR3 length is 13 residues.

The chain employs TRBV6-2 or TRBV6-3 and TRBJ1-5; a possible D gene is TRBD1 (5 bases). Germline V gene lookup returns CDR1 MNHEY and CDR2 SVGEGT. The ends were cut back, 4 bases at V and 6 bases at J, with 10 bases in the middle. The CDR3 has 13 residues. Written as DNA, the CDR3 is TGTGCCAGCAGTTTGGAGGGGCTTCAGCCCCAGCATTTT. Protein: CASSLEGLQPQHF.

Here the CDR3 DNA reads TGTGCCAGCAGCTTAAGGTCCGGGACAGGGGGCGTTAGGAGCAATCAGCCCCAGCATTTT. The encoded protein is CASSLRSGTGGVRSNQPQHF. This chain joins TRBV7-8 and TRBJ1-5, with 12 bases fitting TRBD1. Germline V gene sequence: CDR1 SGHVS, CDR2 FQNEAQ. CDR3 size: 20 residues. The J segment lost 1 base and the V segment lost 2 bases, leaving 12 bases of the junction unmatched.

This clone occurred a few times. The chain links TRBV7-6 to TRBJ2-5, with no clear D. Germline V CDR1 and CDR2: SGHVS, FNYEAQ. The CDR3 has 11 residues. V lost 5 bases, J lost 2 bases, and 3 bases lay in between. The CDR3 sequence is CASSQQETQYF. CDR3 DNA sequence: TGTGCCAGCAGCCAACAAGAGACCCAGTACTTC.

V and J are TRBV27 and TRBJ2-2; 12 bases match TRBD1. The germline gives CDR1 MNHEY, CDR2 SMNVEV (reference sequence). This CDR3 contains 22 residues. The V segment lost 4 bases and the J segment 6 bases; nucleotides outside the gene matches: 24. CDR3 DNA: TGTGCCAGCAGTTCAGGCCGTGTGACGGCGGAAGGGACAGGGGGCGCCCCCGGGGAGCTGTTTTTT. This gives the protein CASSSGRVTAEGTGGAPGELFF.

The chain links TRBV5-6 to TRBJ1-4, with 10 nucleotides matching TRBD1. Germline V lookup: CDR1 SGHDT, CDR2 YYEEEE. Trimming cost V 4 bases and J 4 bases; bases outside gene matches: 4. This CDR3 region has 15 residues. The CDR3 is CASSVGQGFNEKLFF. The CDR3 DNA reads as TGTGCCAGCAGCGTGGGACAGGGGTTTAATGAAAAACTGTTTTTT.

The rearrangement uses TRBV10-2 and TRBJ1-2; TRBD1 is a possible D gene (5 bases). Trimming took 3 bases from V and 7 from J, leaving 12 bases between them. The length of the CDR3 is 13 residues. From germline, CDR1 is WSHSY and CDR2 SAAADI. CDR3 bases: TGCGCCAGCAGTGATGGGGCCGTCGTTGGCTACACCTTC. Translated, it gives CASSDGAVVGYTF.

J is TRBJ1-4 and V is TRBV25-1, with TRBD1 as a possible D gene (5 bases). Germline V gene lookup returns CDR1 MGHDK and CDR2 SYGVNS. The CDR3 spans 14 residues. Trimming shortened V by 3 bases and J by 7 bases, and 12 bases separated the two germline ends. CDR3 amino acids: CASSDLGTAEKLFF. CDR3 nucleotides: TGTGCCAGCAGTGACCTCGGGACTGCTGAAAAACTGTTTTTT. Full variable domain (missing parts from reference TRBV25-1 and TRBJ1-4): EADIYQTPRYLVIGTGKKITLECSQTMGHDKMYWYQQDPGMELHLIHYSYGVNSTEKGDLSSESTVSRIRTEHFPLTLESARPSHTSQYLCASSDLGTAEKLFFGSGTQLSVL.

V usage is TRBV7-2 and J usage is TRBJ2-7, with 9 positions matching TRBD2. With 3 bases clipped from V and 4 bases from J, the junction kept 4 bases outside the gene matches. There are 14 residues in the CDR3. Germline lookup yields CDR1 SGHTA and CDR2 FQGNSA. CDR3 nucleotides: TGTGCCAGCAGCTTTACTAGCGGGTTGTACGAGCAGTACTTC. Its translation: CASSFTSGLYEQYF.

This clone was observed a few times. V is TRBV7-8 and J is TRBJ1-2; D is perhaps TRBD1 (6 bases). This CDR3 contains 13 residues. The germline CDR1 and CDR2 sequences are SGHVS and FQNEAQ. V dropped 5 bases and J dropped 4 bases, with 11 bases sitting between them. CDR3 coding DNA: TGTGCCAGCAGCAAAGGGGACACCTATGGCTACACCTTC. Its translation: CASSKGDTYGYTF.

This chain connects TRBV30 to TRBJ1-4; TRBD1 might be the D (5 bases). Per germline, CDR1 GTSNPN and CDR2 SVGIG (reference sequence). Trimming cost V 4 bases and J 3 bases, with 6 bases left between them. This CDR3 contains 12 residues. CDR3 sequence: CAWTGPNEKLFF. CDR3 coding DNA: TGTGCCTGGACAGGGCCTAATGAAAAACTGTTTTTT.

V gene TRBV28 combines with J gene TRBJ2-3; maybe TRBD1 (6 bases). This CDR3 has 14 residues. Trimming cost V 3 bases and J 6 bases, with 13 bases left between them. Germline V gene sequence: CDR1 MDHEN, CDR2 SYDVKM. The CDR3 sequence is CASSFGGVLDTQYF. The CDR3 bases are TGTGCCAGCAGTTTTGGGGGCGTCTTGGATACGCAGTATTTT.

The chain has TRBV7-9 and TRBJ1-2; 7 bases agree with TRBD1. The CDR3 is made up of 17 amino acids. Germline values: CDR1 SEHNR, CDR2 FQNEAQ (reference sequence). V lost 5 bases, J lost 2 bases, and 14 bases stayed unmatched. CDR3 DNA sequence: TGTGCCAGCAGCCAACTGACAGGGAAAGCCCTAAACTATGGCTACACCTTC. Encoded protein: CASSQLTGKALNYGYTF.

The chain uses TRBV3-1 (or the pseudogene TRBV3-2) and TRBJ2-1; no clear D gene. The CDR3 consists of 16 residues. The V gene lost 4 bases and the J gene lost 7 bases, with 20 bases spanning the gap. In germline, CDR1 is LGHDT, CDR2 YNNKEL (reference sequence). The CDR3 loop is CASSPRNWYPENEQFF. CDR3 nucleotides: TGTGCCAGCAGCCCACGTAATTGGTACCCGGAGAATGAGCAGTTCTTC.

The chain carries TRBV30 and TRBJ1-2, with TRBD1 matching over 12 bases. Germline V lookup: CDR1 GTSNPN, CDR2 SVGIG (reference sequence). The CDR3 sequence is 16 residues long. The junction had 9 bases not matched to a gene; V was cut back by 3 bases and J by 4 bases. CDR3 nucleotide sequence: TGTGCCTGGAGAGGGACAGGGGGCGCTCGGGGCTATGGCTACACCTTC. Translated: CAWRGTGGARGYGYTF.

CDR3 amino acids: CASSSGDAGYTF. The CDR3 DNA reads as TGTGCCAGCAGCTCGGGAGATGCGGGCTACACCTTC. The chain recombines TRBV7-9 with TRBJ1-2; D call uncertain. The CDR3 runs to 12 residues. Trimming left V 4 bases short and J 8 bases short, with 11 bases between. Germline CDR1 and CDR2: SEHNR and FQNEAQ (reference sequence).

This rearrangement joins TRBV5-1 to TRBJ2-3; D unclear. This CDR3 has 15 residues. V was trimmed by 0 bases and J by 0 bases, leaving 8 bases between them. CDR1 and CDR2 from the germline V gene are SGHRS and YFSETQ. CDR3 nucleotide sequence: TGCGCCAGCAGCTTGGGAGTCGGGAGCACAGATACGCAGTATTTT. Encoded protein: CASSLGVGSTDTQYF.

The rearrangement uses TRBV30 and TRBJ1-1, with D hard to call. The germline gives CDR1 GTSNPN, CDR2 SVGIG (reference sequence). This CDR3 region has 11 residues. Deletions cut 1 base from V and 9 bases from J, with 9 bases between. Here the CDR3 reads CAWSAGSQAFF. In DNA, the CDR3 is TGTGCCTGGAGTGCCGGGAGCCAAGCTTTCTTT.

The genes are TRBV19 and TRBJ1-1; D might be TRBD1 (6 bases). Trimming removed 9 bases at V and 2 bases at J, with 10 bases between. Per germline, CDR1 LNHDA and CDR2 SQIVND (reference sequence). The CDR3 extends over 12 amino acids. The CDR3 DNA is TGTGCCAGCAGGACAGAAAACACTGAAGCTTTCTTT. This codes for CASRTENTEAFF. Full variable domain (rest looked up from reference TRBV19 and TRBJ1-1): DGGITQSPKYLFRKEGQNVTLSCEQNLNHDAMYWYRQDPGQGLRLIYYSQIVNDFQKGDIAEGYSVSREKKESFPLTVTSAQKNPTAFYLCASRTENTEAFFGQGTRLTVV.

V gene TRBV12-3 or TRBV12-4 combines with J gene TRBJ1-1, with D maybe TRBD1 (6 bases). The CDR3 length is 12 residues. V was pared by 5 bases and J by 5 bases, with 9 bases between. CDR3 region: CASSATGTEAFF. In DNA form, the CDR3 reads TGTGCCAGCAGTGCCACAGGGACTGAAGCTTTCTTT.

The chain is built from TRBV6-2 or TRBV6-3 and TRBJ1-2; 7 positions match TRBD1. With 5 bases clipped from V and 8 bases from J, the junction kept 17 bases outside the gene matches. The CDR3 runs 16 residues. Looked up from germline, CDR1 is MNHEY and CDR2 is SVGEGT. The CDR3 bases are TGTGCCAGCAGTACCGACAGGGTAGGGCGCTCGGGCGGCTACACCTTC. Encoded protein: CASSTDRVGRSGGYTF.

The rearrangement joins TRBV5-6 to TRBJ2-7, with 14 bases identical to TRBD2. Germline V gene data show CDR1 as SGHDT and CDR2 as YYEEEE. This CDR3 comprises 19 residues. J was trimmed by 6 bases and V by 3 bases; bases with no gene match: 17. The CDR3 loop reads CASSYAKGTSGGWGREQYF. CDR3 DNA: TGTGCCAGCAGCTACGCGAAGGGGACTAGCGGGGGATGGGGGCGCGAGCAGTACTTC.

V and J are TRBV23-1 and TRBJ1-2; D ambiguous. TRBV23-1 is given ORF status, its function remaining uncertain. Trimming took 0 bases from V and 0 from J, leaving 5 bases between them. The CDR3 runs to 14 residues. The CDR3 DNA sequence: TGCGCCAGCAGTCAATCGTCCGCTAACTATGGCTACACCTTC. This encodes CASSQSSANYGYTF.